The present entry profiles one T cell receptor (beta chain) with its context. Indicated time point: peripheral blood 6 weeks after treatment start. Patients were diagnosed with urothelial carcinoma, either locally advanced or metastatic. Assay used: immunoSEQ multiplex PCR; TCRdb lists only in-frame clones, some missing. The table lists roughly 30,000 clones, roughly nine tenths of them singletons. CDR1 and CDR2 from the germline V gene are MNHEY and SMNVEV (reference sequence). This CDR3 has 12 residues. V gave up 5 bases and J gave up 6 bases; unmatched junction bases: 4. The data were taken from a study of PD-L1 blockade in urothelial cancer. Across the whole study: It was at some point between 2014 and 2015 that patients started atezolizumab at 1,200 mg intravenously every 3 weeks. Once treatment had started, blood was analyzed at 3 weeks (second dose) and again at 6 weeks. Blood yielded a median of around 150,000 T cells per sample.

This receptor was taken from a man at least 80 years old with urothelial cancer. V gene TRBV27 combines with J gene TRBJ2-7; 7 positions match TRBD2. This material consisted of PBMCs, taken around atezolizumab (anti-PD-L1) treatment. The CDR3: CASSRGVGEQYF. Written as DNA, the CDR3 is TGTGCCAGCAGTCGGGGGGTCGGCGAGCAGTACTTC.